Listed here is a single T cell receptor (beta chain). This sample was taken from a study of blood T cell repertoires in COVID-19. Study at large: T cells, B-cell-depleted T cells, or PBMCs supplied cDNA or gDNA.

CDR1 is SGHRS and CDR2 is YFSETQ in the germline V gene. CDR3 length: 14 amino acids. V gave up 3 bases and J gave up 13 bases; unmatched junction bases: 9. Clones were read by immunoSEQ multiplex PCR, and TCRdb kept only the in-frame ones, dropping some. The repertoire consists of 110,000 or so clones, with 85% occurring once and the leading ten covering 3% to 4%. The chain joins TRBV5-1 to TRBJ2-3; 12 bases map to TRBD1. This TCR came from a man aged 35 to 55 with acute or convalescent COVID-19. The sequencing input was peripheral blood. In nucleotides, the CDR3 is TGCGCCAGCAGCTCGCGGGACAGGGGGCAAATCAAGTATTTT. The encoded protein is CASSSRDRGQIKYF.